The 7 T cell receptor beta chains given below trace back to one sample, sequenced in a study of Ad26.COV2.S vaccination and SARS-CoV-2 variants. Regarding treatment: 19 received Ad26.COV2.S at low or high dose, single or two shots; five or six received placebo; per-sample allocation not given. Collection of the samples took place on day 63 after the first injection of vaccine or placebo. Assay used: immunoSEQ multiplex PCR; TCRdb lists only in-frame clones, some missing. There are some 250,000 clones in the sample; around nine tenths occur only once, and around 11% lies in the top ten. Here the sequenced sample was peripheral blood, taken in a trial of Ad26.COV2.S vaccine versus placebo. The receptors come from a person aged 18-65 years who received the Ad26.COV2.S COVID-19 vaccine or a placebo.

The chain uses TRBV27 and TRBJ2-1; D is uncertain. This CDR3 contains 13 residues. The germline V gene has CDR1 MNHEY and CDR2 SMNVEV (reference sequence). With 3 bases removed from V and 4 bases from J, the gap between germline ends came to 7 bases. Written as DNA, the CDR3 is TGTGCCAGCAGTTTCACCATGTACAATGAGCAGTTCTTC. Its protein is CASSFTMYNEQFF.

V is TRBV7-2 and J is TRBJ1-5; weak D call: TRBD1 (6 bases). The CDR3 covers 14 residues. Germline values: CDR1 SGHTA, CDR2 FQGNSA. Trimming cost V 5 bases and J 6 bases, with 14 bases left between them. CDR3 nucleotides: TGTGCCAGCAGCCCACAGGGTACGGGTCAGCCCCAGCATTTT. Translating gives CASSPQGTGQPQHF.

V is TRBV3-1 (or the pseudogene TRBV3-2) and J is TRBJ2-2, with 7 bases fitting TRBD1. CDR3 size: 16 residues. Trimming removed 0 bases from V and 5 bases from J; junction bases left unmatched: 6. Germline V gene lookup returns CDR1 LGHDT and CDR2 YNNKEL (reference sequence). The CDR3 region has the DNA TGTGCCAGCAGCCAAGATTGGCAGGGGGTTACCGGGGAGCTGTTTTTT. This sequence encodes CASSQDWQGVTGELFF.

The gene calls are TRBV28 and TRBJ2-1; 11 nucleotides agree with TRBD2. CDR1 and CDR2 (germline): MDHEN, SYDVKM. Trimming cost V 4 bases and J 6 bases; bases outside gene matches: 11. The CDR3 length is 17 residues. The CDR3 protein is CASSSLPVSGGVNEQFF. The CDR3 coding sequence is TGTGCCAGCAGTTCCCTACCAGTTAGCGGGGGGGTCAATGAGCAGTTCTTC.

The V and J genes are TRBV9 and TRBJ2-2; 11 nucleotides match TRBD2. The CDR3 runs to 16 residues. The V gene end was trimmed by 5 bases and the J gene end by 1 base; junction bases not matched to a gene: 4. Germline loops: CDR1 SGDLS, CDR2 YYNGEE. The CDR3 protein is CASRAGLAGNTGELFF. CDR3 DNA sequence: TGTGCCAGCAGGGCAGGACTAGCGGGGAACACCGGGGAGCTGTTTTTT.

The gene calls are TRBV29-1 and TRBJ2-5; D is perhaps TRBD2 (6 bases). V lost 4 bases to trimming and J lost 1 base, with 22 bases between them. From germline, CDR1 is SQVTM and CDR2 ANQGSEA. The length of the CDR3 is 17 residues. CDR3 coding DNA: TGCAGCGTTGCCCCCGGGGGTGCGCCAAAAGGCCAAGAGACCCAGTACTTC. Translated, it gives CSVAPGGAPKGQETQYF.

The chain is built from TRBV10-3 and TRBJ1-1; a possible D gene is TRBD1 (5 bases). CDR1 is ENHRY and CDR2 is SYGVKD in the germline V gene. This CDR3 has 13 amino acids. V lost 6 bases and J 2 bases, leaving 10 bases between the germline ends. CDR3 nucleotide sequence: TGTGCCATCAGCAGGGACCTAAACACTGAAGCTTTCTTT. The encoded protein is CAISRDLNTEAFF.